The 17 T cell receptor beta chains presented below share a single source sample, sequenced in a study of blood T cells in healthy people across ages. Sample-barcoded 5' priming and a J-beta primer mix drove a second PCR of about 6 to 12 cycles. TCRdb re-called the 5' RACE reads through MiXCR, storing one row per CDR3 protein. The sample has under 2,000,000 distinct CDR3 sequences, around 50% seen once. The sequenced material came from blood. Receptor source: a woman aged 35 to 49 in good health.

V gene TRBV29-1 combines with J gene TRBJ1-1; D not resolved. V lost 5 bases and J lost 3, with 16 bases in between. The CDR3 sequence is 14 residues long. Germline CDR1 and CDR2: SQVTM and ANQGSEA. The chain's CDR3 is CSVLVMASDTEAFF. In DNA, the CDR3 is TGCAGCGTTCTTGTGATGGCTAGCGACACTGAAGCTTTCTTT.

CDR3 in amino acids: CASSRHDSGAYNEQFF. CDR3 bases: TGCGCCAGCAGCCGTCATGACAGTGGGGCCTACAATGAGCAGTTCTTC. The rearrangement links TRBV4-1 to TRBJ2-1; the D gene is possibly TRBD1 (5 bases). Trimming pared 4 bases from V and 2 bases from J, leaving 15 bases between. The CDR3 totals 16 residues. Germline loops: CDR1 MGHRA, CDR2 YSYEKL.

The V gene is TRBV12-3 or TRBV12-4, the J gene TRBJ2-7; D unresolved. CDR3 length: 13 residues. The germline V and J ends were trimmed by 5 bases and 6 bases, with 14 bases remaining between them. CDR3 loop: CASSPNALGEQYF. The CDR3 DNA reads as TGTGCCAGCAGTCCTAATGCTCTGGGCGAGCAGTACTTC.

This clonotype is a singleton in its sample. The junction does not match germline at one end; this may be a read error. This chain uses TRBV11-2 with TRBJ2-3, with TRBD1 matching 9 bases. The CDR3 is 15 amino acids. Germline CDR1 is SGHAT and CDR2 is FQNNGV. This CDR3 is CANSPRDRAPDTQYF. Written as DNA, the CDR3 is TGTGCCAACAGCCCGCGGGACAGGGCTCCAGATACGCAGTATTTT.

This clonotype has a handful of counts. The rearrangement uses TRBV28 and TRBJ2-3; TRBD1 aligns across 7 bases. Germline lookup yields CDR1 MDHEN and CDR2 SYDVKM. Trimming at V came to 10 bases and at J to 4 bases, leaving 11 bases not matched to a gene. The CDR3 runs 14 residues. CDR3 residues: CATVVQGMADTQYF. As DNA, the CDR3 is TGTGCCACCGTTGTACAGGGGATGGCAGATACGCAGTATTTT.

The CDR3 spells CASSAGIGGRYEQYF. Written as DNA, the CDR3 is TGTGCCAGCAGTGCAGGGATAGGGGGTCGGTACGAGCAGTACTTC. J is TRBJ2-7 and V is TRBV28; TRBD1 is a possible D gene (6 bases). Germline values: CDR1 MDHEN, CDR2 SYDVKM. The CDR3 runs to 15 residues. V dropped 5 bases and J dropped 4 bases, with 18 bases sitting between them.

Only a few counts were recorded for this clonotype. The chain is built from TRBV25-1 and TRBJ1-2; D may be TRBD1 (6 bases). V was clipped by 3 bases and J by 1 base, with 9 bases between them. The CDR3 consists of 14 residues. Germline lookup yields CDR1 MGHDK and CDR2 SYGVNS. CDR3 loop: CASSEGHLNYGYTF. The CDR3 DNA reads TGTGCCAGCAGTGAGGGACATCTTAACTATGGCTACACCTTC.

The chain combines TRBV19 with TRBJ1-2; weak D call: TRBD1 (6 bases). Germline-derived CDR1 and CDR2 are LNHDA and SQIVND (reference sequence). Trimming pared 6 bases from V and 3 bases from J, leaving 17 bases between. The CDR3 totals 15 residues. CDR3 amino acids: CASSDERGADYGYTF. In DNA, the CDR3 is TGTGCCAGTAGCGATGAACGGGGGGCGGACTATGGCTACACCTTC.

This chain links TRBV20-1 with TRBJ2-7, with D perhaps TRBD1 or TRBD2 (5 bases each). V was pared by 6 bases and J by 5 bases, with 17 bases between. Per the germline V gene, CDR1 is DFQATT and CDR2 is SNEGSKA (reference sequence). CDR3 length equals 13 residues. CDR3 sequence (DNA): TGCAGTGCGGCACTGGTGGGGGTAAACGAGCAGTACTTC. Encoded protein: CSAALVGVNEQYF.

This clonotype was observed a handful of times. V is TRBV7-3 and J is TRBJ2-1, with D tentatively TRBD1 (6 bases). Trimming took off 5 bases at V and 6 bases at J, with 8 bases between the two ends. The length of the CDR3 is 12 residues. The germline gives CDR1 SGHTA, CDR2 FQGTGA. DNA of the CDR3: TGTGCCAGCAGCGGACAGAGCAATGAGCAGTTCTTC. Translating gives CASSGQSNEQFF.

The V and J genes are TRBV4-2 and TRBJ2-3; 7 nucleotides match TRBD2. Trimming cost V 0 bases and J 5 bases; bases outside gene matches: 11. CDR1 is LGHNA and CDR2 is YNFKEQ in the germline V gene. The CDR3 has 17 amino acids. CDR3 nucleotides: TGTGCCAGCAGCCAAGACAGCTGGGCTAGCGGAGGAGATACGCAGTATTTT. Its translation is CASSQDSWASGGDTQYF.

This chain connects TRBV29-1 to TRBJ2-1; the match to TRBD2 covers 13 bases. The CDR3 runs 16 residues. CDR1 is SQVTM, CDR2 ANQGSEA, per germline. V lost 3 bases, J lost 10 bases, and 12 bases stayed unmatched. This CDR3 is CSVDEVLAGGPGEQFF. DNA of the CDR3: TGCAGCGTTGATGAGGTACTAGCGGGGGGGCCCGGGGAGCAGTTCTTC.

V usage is TRBV28 and J usage is TRBJ1-4; unclear D gene. The CDR3 covers 17 residues. The germline gives CDR1 MDHEN, CDR2 SYDVKM. V was shortened by 4 bases and J by 4 bases, with 19 bases between the two germline ends. The CDR3 coding sequence is TGTGCCAGCAGTTCCCCGACGGTATGGGTTGGTAATGAAAAACTGTTTTTT. This codes for CASSSPTVWVGNEKLFF.

The sample holds a few counts of this clonotype. The V gene is TRBV9, the J gene TRBJ1-6, with D possibly matching TRBD1 (5 bases). CDR1 and CDR2 from the germline V gene are SGDLS and YYNGEE. V lost 0 bases to trimming and J lost 7 bases, with 8 bases between them. CDR3 length: 14 residues. CDR3 protein: CASSVGPGNSPLHF. CDR3 nucleotides: TGTGCCAGCAGCGTAGGCCCAGGGAATTCACCCCTCCACTTT.

This CDR3 is CASSLEAYGAPLHF. CDR3 DNA sequence: TGTGCCAGCAGCTTAGAAGCATACGGGGCACCCCTCCACTTT. This rearrangement joins TRBV7-8 to TRBJ1-6; D gene uncertain. V lost 1 base and J lost 11, with 12 bases in between. The germline gives CDR1 SGHVS, CDR2 FQNEAQ. The CDR3 has 14 residues.

J is TRBJ1-6 and V is TRBV6-2 or TRBV6-3, with D uncertain. Trimming left V 4 bases short and J 7 bases short, with 14 bases between. There are 15 residues in the CDR3. Germline V gene sequence: CDR1 MNHEY, CDR2 SVGEGT. For the CDR3, the DNA is TGTGCCAGCAGTTTCAAGAGCAGTATGAATTCACCCCTCCACTTT. Protein: CASSFKSSMNSPLHF.

The genes are TRBV4-1 and TRBJ1-1, with D unclear. This CDR3 has 15 residues. Between the trimmed V and J ends, which lost 1 base and 0 bases, there was a span of 9 bases. Germline assignment: CDR1 MGHRA and CDR2 YSYEKL. The chain's CDR3 is CASSQAPWLNTEAFF. The CDR3 DNA is TGCGCCAGCAGCCAAGCACCTTGGCTGAACACTGAAGCTTTCTTT.